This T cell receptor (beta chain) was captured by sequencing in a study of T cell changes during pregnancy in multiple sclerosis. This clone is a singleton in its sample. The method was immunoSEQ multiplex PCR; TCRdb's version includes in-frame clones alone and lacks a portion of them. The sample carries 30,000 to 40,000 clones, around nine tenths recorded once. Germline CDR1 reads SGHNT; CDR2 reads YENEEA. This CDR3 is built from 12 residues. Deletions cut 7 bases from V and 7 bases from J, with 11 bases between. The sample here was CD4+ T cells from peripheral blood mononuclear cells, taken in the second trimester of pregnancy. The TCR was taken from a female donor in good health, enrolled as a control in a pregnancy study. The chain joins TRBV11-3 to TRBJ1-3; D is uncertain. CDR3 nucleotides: TGTGCCAGCAAGGGAGACGGGAACACCATATATTTT. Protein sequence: CASKGDGNTIYF.